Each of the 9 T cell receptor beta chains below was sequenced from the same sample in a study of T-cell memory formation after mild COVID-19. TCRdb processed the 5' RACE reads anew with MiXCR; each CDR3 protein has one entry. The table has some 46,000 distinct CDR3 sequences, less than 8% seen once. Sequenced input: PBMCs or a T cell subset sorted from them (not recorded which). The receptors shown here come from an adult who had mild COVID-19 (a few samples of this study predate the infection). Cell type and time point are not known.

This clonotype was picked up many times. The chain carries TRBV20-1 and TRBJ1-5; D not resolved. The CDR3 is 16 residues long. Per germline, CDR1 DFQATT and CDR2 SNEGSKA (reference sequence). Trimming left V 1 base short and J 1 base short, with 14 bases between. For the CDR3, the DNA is TGCAGTGCTAGAGCCGGGTTGGTGTTAAGCAATCAGCCCCAGCATTTT. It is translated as CSARAGLVLSNQPQHF.

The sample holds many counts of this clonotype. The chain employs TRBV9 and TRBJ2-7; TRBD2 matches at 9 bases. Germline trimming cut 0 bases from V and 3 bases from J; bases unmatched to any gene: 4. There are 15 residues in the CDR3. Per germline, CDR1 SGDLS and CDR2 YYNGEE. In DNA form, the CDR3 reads TGTGCCAGCAGCGTAGGGGTAGCGGGGGACTACGAGCAGTACTTC. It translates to CASSVGVAGDYEQYF.

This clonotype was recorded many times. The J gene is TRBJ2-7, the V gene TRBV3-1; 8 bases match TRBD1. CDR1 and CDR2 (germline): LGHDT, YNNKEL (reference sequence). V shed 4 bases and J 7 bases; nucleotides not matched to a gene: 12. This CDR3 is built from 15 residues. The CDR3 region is CASSPSRATGEEQYF. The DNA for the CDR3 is TGTGCCAGCAGCCCGAGCCGGGCGACAGGGGAAGAGCAGTACTTC.

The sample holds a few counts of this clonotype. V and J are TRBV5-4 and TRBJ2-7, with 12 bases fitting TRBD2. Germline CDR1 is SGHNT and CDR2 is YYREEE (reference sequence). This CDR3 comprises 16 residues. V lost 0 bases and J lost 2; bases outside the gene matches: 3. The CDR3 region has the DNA TGTGCCAGCAGCTTGGGAACTAGCGGGAGGACCTACGAGCAGTACTTC. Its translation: CASSLGTSGRTYEQYF.

CDR3 DNA sequence: TGTGCCAGTAGTTGGGGGAGGGGGGCCAACAATGAGCAGTTCTTC. This sequence encodes CASSWGRGANNEQFF. The V call is TRBV19, the J call TRBJ2-1; maybe TRBD2 (7 bases). V gave up 5 bases and J gave up 5 bases, with 16 bases separating them. Germline CDR1 and CDR2: LNHDA and SQIVND (reference sequence). The CDR3 loop spans 15 amino acids.

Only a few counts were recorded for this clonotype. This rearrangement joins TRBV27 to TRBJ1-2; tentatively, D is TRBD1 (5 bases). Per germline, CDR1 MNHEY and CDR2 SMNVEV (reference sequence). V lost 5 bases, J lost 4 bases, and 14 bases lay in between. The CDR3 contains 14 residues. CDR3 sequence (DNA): TGTGCCAGCAGTCAAGACAGCCTCGTCTATGGCTACACCTTC. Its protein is CASSQDSLVYGYTF.

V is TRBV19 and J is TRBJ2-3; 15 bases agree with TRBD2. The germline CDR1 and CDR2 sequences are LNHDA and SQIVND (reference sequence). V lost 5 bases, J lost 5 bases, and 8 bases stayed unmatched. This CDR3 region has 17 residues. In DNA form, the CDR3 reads TGTGCCAGTAGTCGTCCGGGACTAGCGGGAGGCGGAGATACGCAGTATTTT. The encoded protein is CASSRPGLAGGGDTQYF.

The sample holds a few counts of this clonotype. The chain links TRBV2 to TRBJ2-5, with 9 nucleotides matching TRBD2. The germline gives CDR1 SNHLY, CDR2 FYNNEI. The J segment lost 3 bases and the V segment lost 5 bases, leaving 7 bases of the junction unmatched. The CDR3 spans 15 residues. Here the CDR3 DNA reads TGTGCCAGCAGTCCCGCATTAGCGGGAGAAGAGACCCAGTACTTC. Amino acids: CASSPALAGEETQYF. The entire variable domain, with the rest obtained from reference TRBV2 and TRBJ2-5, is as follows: EPEVTQTPSHQVTQMGQEVILRCVPISNHLYFYWYRQILGQKVEFLVSFYNNEISEKSEIFDDQFSVERPDGSNFTLKIRSTKLEDSAMYFCASSPALAGEETQYFGPGTRLLVL.

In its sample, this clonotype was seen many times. The DNA for the CDR3 is TGCGCCAGCAGTTTTAGCGGGAGCGCCTCTTCCTACGAGCAGTACTTC. Its translation is CASSFSGSASSYEQYF. The chain links TRBV5-1 to TRBJ2-7, with TRBD2 matching 9 bases. The V and J ends lost 5 bases and 1 base, in that order; junction bases with no gene match: 10. The CDR3 sequence is 16 residues long. From germline, CDR1 is SGHRS and CDR2 YFSETQ. Full variable domain (outside the CDR3, taken from reference TRBV5-1 and TRBJ2-7): KAGVTQTPRYLIKTRGQQVTLSCSPISGHRSVSWYQQTPGQGLQFLFEYFSETQRNKGNFPGRFSGRQFSNSRSEMNVSTLELGDSALYLCASSFSGSASSYEQYFGPGTRLTVT.